The next 21 T cell receptor beta chains were all read from a single sample in a study of T cells after yellow fever vaccination. TCRdb processed the 5' RACE reads anew with MiXCR; each CDR3 protein has one entry. The sample has about 330,000 distinct CDR3 sequences, roughly 3.9% seen once. The source was PBMCs, collected 5 days after the yellow fever booster vaccination. These receptors came from a man between 18 and 35 years old who received the YFV17D yellow fever vaccine.

As regards this clonotype: Germline is not matched at one junction end, which may reflect a read error. The chain uses TRBV20-1 and TRBJ2-5; D perhaps matches TRBD1 (6 bases). The CDR3 loop spans 13 amino acids. The germline V gene has CDR1 DFQATT and CDR2 SNEGSKA (reference sequence). In DNA form, the CDR3 reads TGCTGTGCTGTCAGGGGTTTGAGAAAGACCCAGTACTTC. Translation: CCAVRGLRKTQYF.

This clonotype was found many times. The chain links TRBV7-2 to TRBJ1-1; the D gene is possibly TRBD1 (6 bases). V was trimmed by 2 bases and J by 4 bases, leaving 11 bases between them. Germline V lookup: CDR1 SGHTA, CDR2 FQGNSA. CDR3 length: 14 residues. The CDR3 sequence is CASSLRGGFTEAFF. The CDR3 DNA reads as TGTGCCAGCAGCTTAAGGGGGGGGTTCACTGAAGCTTTCTTT.

The CDR3 DNA sequence: TGCAGCGTTGTTTTCCGGGGGGGAGAGGAGACCCAGTACTTC. Protein: CSVVFRGGEETQYF. This chain uses TRBV29-1 with TRBJ2-5, with 8 bases matching TRBD2. The CDR3 length is 14 residues. V gave up 4 bases and J gave up 5 bases; unmatched junction bases: 9. Germline V CDR1 and CDR2: SQVTM, ANQGSEA.

This clonotype showed up many times. The chain uses TRBV5-1 and TRBJ1-6, with D uncertain. CDR3 length: 15 residues. The germline gives CDR1 SGHRS, CDR2 YFSETQ. V shed 0 bases and J shed 7 bases, with 11 bases lying between them. CDR3 nucleotide sequence: TGCGCCAGCAGCTTGGGGGCGTCTTACAATTCACCCCTCCACTTT. It is translated as CASSLGASYNSPLHF.

This clonotype was picked up many times. The V gene is TRBV4-2, the J gene TRBJ2-2; 14 nucleotides line up with TRBD2. Germline CDR1 and CDR2: LGHNA and YNFKEQ. There are 18 residues in the CDR3. Losses at the gene ends were 4 bases for V and 6 bases for J; bases not matched to a gene: 10. The CDR3: CASSRKTSGGAYAGELFF. The CDR3, as DNA: TGTGCCAGCAGCCGAAAGACTAGCGGGGGGGCCTATGCCGGGGAGCTGTTTTTT.

This clonotype was counted ten times or more. The chain combines TRBV7-3 with TRBJ1-2, with 7 bases identical to TRBD1. V lost 2 bases and J lost 4; bases outside the gene matches: 4. Germline CDR1 SGHTA, CDR2 FQGTGA. The CDR3 length is 14 residues. CDR3 in DNA: TGTGCCAGCAGCTTAGGGGGACAGAGCTATGGCTACACCTTC. The encoded protein is CASSLGGQSYGYTF.

This clonotype has a count of ten or more. The chain carries TRBV12-3 or TRBV12-4 and TRBJ1-1; 9 bases line up with TRBD1. This CDR3 comprises 14 residues. Germline trimming cut 5 bases from V and 8 bases from J; bases unmatched to any gene: 9. CDR3 loop: CASSPGTGFGEAFF. The CDR3 DNA reads as TGTGCCAGCAGTCCCGGGACAGGGTTTGGAGAAGCTTTCTTT.

The sample holds a few counts of this clonotype. The J gene is TRBJ2-1, the V gene TRBV9, with TRBD2 matching 7 bases. The CDR3 extends over 15 amino acids. Germline values: CDR1 SGDLS, CDR2 YYNGEE. After removal of 0 bases from V and 9 bases from J, the junction contained 9 bases not matched to a gene. The CDR3 DNA reads TGTGCCAGCAGCGTAGGAAGCGGGGTCGGGAGTGAGCAGTTCTTC. Encoded protein: CASSVGSGVGSEQFF.

In its sample, this clonotype was seen many times. The rearrangement links TRBV29-1 to TRBJ2-5; 7 bases are shared with TRBD2. The V gene's germline CDR1 is SQVTM and CDR2 ANQGSEA. The CDR3 sequence is 12 residues long. V lost 4 bases to trimming and J lost 5 bases; unmatched junction nucleotides: 4. CDR3 DNA sequence: TGCAGCGTTGCCCTAGCGGCCGAGACCCAGTACTTC. Translated: CSVALAAETQYF.

The chain couples TRBV12-3 or TRBV12-4 to TRBJ2-1; D may be TRBD1 or TRBD2 (5 bases each). V lost 7 bases, J lost 7 bases, and 17 bases lay in between. The CDR3 consists of 14 residues. The CDR3 region has the DNA TGTGCCAGCATCCGTGCCCGGGGCATAAATGAGCAGTTCTTC. This gives the protein CASIRARGINEQFF.

This clonotype was picked up a small number of times. The chain has TRBV4-2 and TRBJ1-5, with a tentative D call TRBD1 (6 bases). V lost 4 bases and J 4 bases, leaving 17 bases between the germline ends. The CDR3 runs to 16 residues. Looked up from germline, CDR1 is LGHNA and CDR2 is YNFKEQ. CDR3 nucleotide sequence: TGTGCCAGCAGCCGGGGTCCGGGACAAAGAAATCAGCCCCAGCATTTT. Translated: CASSRGPGQRNQPQHF.

This clonotype has just a few counts. The V gene is TRBV7-9, the J gene TRBJ2-5; no definite D call. The CDR3 has 13 amino acids. Looked up from germline, CDR1 is SEHNR and CDR2 is FQNEAQ (reference sequence). Trimming took 7 bases from V and 3 from J, leaving 12 bases between them. The CDR3 region has the DNA TGTGCCAGCATCCCGACGGCTAAAGAGACCCAGTACTTC. Translated: CASIPTAKETQYF. Combining the CDR3 with reference TRBV7-9 and TRBJ2-5 gives the whole variable domain DTGVSQNPRHKITKRGQNVTFRCDPISEHNRLYWYRQTLGQGPEFLTYFQNEAQLEKSRLLSDRFSAERPKGSFSTLEIQRTEQGDSAMYLCASIPTAKETQYFGPGTRLLVL.

This clonotype was observed many times. The DNA for the CDR3 is TGTGCCAGCGGTGCAGGGCTCAACTATGGCTACACCTTC. Amino acids: CASGAGLNYGYTF. The rearrangement links TRBV9 to TRBJ1-2; D may be TRBD1 (5 bases). V gave up 7 bases and J gave up 2 bases, with 12 bases separating them. Germline lookup yields CDR1 SGDLS and CDR2 YYNGEE. The CDR3 loop spans 13 amino acids.

This clonotype was counted between two and nine times. The J gene is TRBJ2-3, the V gene TRBV6-4, with 8 bases fitting TRBD2. V was pared by 2 bases and J by 5 bases, with 9 bases of the junction left unmatched. The CDR3 consists of 16 residues. The germline V gene encodes CDR1 MRHNA and CDR2 SNTAGT. The CDR3 coding sequence is TGTGCCAGCAGTGACGGGGCGGGGGGACCCGGAGATACGCAGTATTTT. This gives the protein CASSDGAGGPGDTQYF.

The genes are TRBV12-3 or TRBV12-4 and TRBJ1-2, with D possibly TRBD1 on 6 matching bases. Trimming took 8 bases from V and 7 from J, leaving 23 bases between them. The CDR3 runs to 15 residues. The CDR3 sequence is CASLGVRGSGIGYTF. The CDR3 nucleotides are TGTGCCAGCCTAGGGGTCAGGGGATCGGGTATTGGCTACACCTTC.

This clonotype has a handful of counts. The chain recombines TRBV12-3 or TRBV12-4 with TRBJ1-2; D is perhaps TRBD1 (6 bases). This CDR3 region has 15 residues. Trimming stripped 3 bases from V and 4 bases from J, with 15 bases between. CDR3 region: CASSFTGSGSYGYTF. CDR3 nucleotide sequence: TGTGCCAGCAGTTTCACAGGGTCGGGGAGCTATGGCTACACCTTC.

The gene calls are TRBV7-9 and TRBJ2-1, with 8 bases lining up with TRBD2. V was clipped by 4 bases and J by 13 bases; unmatched bases: 12. Germline V gives CDR1 SEHNR, CDR2 FQNEAQ (reference sequence). The CDR3 totals 14 residues. The CDR3 region is CASSYLNKAGGQFF. DNA of the CDR3: TGTGCCAGCAGCTATCTTAATAAGGCGGGGGGACAGTTCTTC.

This clonotype has a count of ten or more. V is TRBV7-9 and J is TRBJ2-2; TRBD2 agrees at 8 bases. V was clipped by 3 bases and J by 2 bases; unmatched bases: 5. Germline values: CDR1 SEHNR, CDR2 FQNEAQ (reference sequence). There are 16 residues in the CDR3. Here the CDR3 DNA reads TGTGCCAGCAGCTTGGCTAGCGGGTCCAACACCGGGGAGCTGTTTTTT. Protein sequence: CASSLASGSNTGELFF.

This clonotype was counted ten times or more. This rearrangement joins TRBV9 to TRBJ2-5, with 13 bases matching TRBD2. The germline gives CDR1 SGDLS, CDR2 YYNGEE. The length of the CDR3 is 17 residues. With V trimmed by 0 bases and J by 4 bases, 6 bases remained unmatched. The CDR3 loop reads CASSVDPGLAGRETQYF. The CDR3 DNA reads TGTGCCAGCAGCGTAGACCCGGGACTAGCGGGGAGAGAGACCCAGTACTTC.

In this sample, this clonotype turned up a few times. The chain combines TRBV6-5 with TRBJ1-2; D perhaps matches TRBD1 (6 bases). V lost 0 bases, J lost 6 bases, and 11 bases lay in between. This CDR3 has 14 residues. Germline V lookup: CDR1 MNHEY, CDR2 SVGAGI. DNA for the CDR3: TGTGCCAGCAGTTACTCGGTCAGGGGCAATGGCTACACCTTC. Protein product: CASSYSVRGNGYTF.

This clonotype was counted between two and nine times. The rearrangement joins TRBV21-1 to TRBJ1-5; the table's D call, TRBD1, has no DNA check behind it. TRBV21-1 is marked as a pseudogene. This CDR3 comprises 18 residues. CDR3 loop: CASSKAVSGGAGDQPQHF. CDR3 sequence (DNA): TGTGCCAGCAGCAAAGCAGTTTCGGGGGGCGCGGGTGATCAGCCCCAGCATTTT.